This T cell receptor (beta chain) appears in the sequencing data of a study of cytomegalovirus exposure and HLA in healthy donors. The CDR3 spans 13 residues. CDR1 and CDR2 (germline): KGHSH, LQKENI. The V gene lost 5 bases and the J gene lost 5 bases, with 9 bases spanning the gap. 13 Jbeta primers and 60 Vbeta primers were used for the PCR. Sequenced by immunoSEQ multiplex PCR; TCRdb stores in-frame clones only, minus some. The repertoire shows some 75,000 clones; the top ten hold about 0.76%. Of note for this clone: What it binds is not known.

Nominal health characterized the donors when sampled, though unrecorded immune exposures were likely. Study-wide findings and caveats: Of the V segments, some could not be distinguished, including TRBV6-2 and TRBV6-3, and were excluded.

Sequencing was carried out using PBMCs. This TCR derives from a boy younger than 18 in good health and CMV-seronegative. V and J are TRBV18 and TRBJ2-2; tentatively, D is TRBD2 (5 bases). The CDR3 protein is CASSVTGTGELFF. Written as DNA, the CDR3 is TGTGCCAGCTCAGTTACGGGAACCGGGGAGCTGTTTTTT.